Listed below are T cell receptor beta chains from one sample, sequenced in a study of graft-versus-host responses after intestinal transplantation. Their cognate antigens are unknown. Sequencing was performed with immunoSEQ multiplex PCR; in TCRdb, only in-frame clones are kept and a portion is missing. Of over 100,000 clones in the sample, roughly 95% were seen once. This material consisted of unstimulated CD8+ T cells sorted from spleen or lymph node cells, taken before intestinal transplant. All receptors come from a human donor who received an intestinal transplant. The CDR3 runs from the conserved cysteine through the conserved F or W. Fields, in order: clone size, V gene, D gene, J gene, CDR3 protein, CDR3 DNA. A D gene is named only where the DNA matches it firmly. Clone size, where shown, is once, few, many, or a class for clones that have expanded.

abundance: .; v_gene: TRBV7-9; d_gene: TRBD1; j_gene: TRBJ2-5; CDR3aa: CASRRTGGWFQETQYF; CDR3nt: TGTGCCAGCAGGAGGACAGGGGGCTGGTTCCAAGAGACCCAGTACTTC
abundance: .; v_gene: TRBV7-2; d_gene: TRBD2; j_gene: TRBJ2-3; CDR3aa: CASSFPPDLAGGGTDTQYF; CDR3nt: TGTGCCAGCAGCTTTCCACCCGATTTAGCGGGAGGGGGCACAGATACGCAGTATTTT
abundance: .; v_gene: TRBV28; d_gene: .; j_gene: TRBJ1-2; CDR3aa: CASIRQGYGYTF; CDR3nt: TGTGCCAGCATACGGCAGGGCTATGGCTACACCTTC
abundance: .; v_gene: TRBV5-4; d_gene: .; j_gene: TRBJ1-2; CDR3aa: CASTRGGGRENYGYTF; CDR3nt: TGTGCCAGCACCCGGGGGGGCGGCAGGGAAAACTATGGCTACACCTTC
abundance: once; v_gene: TRBV5-4; d_gene: .; j_gene: TRBJ2-1; CDR3aa: CASSLVGSSNEQFF; CDR3nt: TGTGCCAGCAGCTTGGTGGGTAGCTCCAATGAGCAGTTCTTC
abundance: .; v_gene: TRBV9; d_gene: .; j_gene: TRBJ2-7; CDR3aa: CASSVGGAGSYEQYF; CDR3nt: TGTGCCAGCAGCGTAGGTGGCGCAGGATCCTACGAGCAGTACTTC
abundance: .; v_gene: TRBV5-4; d_gene: .; j_gene: TRBJ2-2; CDR3aa: CASSFAQYTGELFF; CDR3nt: TGTGCCAGCAGCTTTGCCCAGTACACCGGGGAGCTGTTTTTT
abundance: .; v_gene: TRBV27; d_gene: .; j_gene: TRBJ2-7; CDR3aa: CASSLRGGEAYEQYF; CDR3nt: TGTGCCAGCAGTTTAAGGGGCGGAGAGGCCTACGAGCAGTACTTC
abundance: .; v_gene: TRBV5-3; d_gene: .; j_gene: TRBJ2-7; CDR3aa: CARSLVKPGVDEQYF; CDR3nt: TGTGCCAGAAGCTTGGTTAAACCAGGGGTTGACGAGCAGTACTTC
abundance: .; v_gene: TRBV27; d_gene: TRBD1; j_gene: TRBJ2-5; CDR3aa: CASRSGTGIWEETQYF; CDR3nt: TGTGCCAGCCGATCCGGGACAGGGATATGGGAAGAGACCCAGTACTTC
abundance: .; v_gene: TRBV6-5; d_gene: .; j_gene: TRBJ1-1; CDR3aa: CASGRWVNTEAFF; CDR3nt: TGTGCCAGCGGGAGGTGGGTGAACACTGAAGCTTTCTTT
abundance: .; v_gene: TRBV11-1; d_gene: TRBD2; j_gene: TRBJ2-1; CDR3aa: CASSRGAGGYNEQFF; CDR3nt: TGTGCCAGCAGCCGCGGAGCGGGAGGCTACAATGAGCAGTTCTTC
abundance: .; v_gene: TRBV9; d_gene: .; j_gene: TRBJ2-7; CDR3aa: CASSVGFGTSYEQYF; CDR3nt: TGTGCCAGCAGCGTTGGGTTCGGGACTTCCTACGAGCAGTACTTC
abundance: .; v_gene: TRBV9; d_gene: TRBD1; j_gene: TRBJ1-2; CDR3aa: CASSLRTGAGYGYTF; CDR3nt: TGTGCCAGCAGCCTTAGGACAGGTGCAGGGTATGGCTACACCTTC
abundance: once; v_gene: TRBV4-2; d_gene: TRBD1; j_gene: TRBJ2-5; CDR3aa: CASSHLTGRRKTQYF; CDR3nt: TGTGCCAGCAGCCACCTGACAGGGAGAAGAAAGACCCAGTACTTC
abundance: .; v_gene: TRBV28; d_gene: .; j_gene: TRBJ1-2; CDR3aa: CASSSGQNDNYGYTF; CDR3nt: TGTGCCAGCAGTTCCGGACAGAACGACAACTATGGCTACACCTTC
abundance: once; v_gene: TRBV7-9; d_gene: TRBD2; j_gene: TRBJ2-4; CDR3aa: CASSRWTSGRGHAKNIQYF; CDR3nt: TGTGCCAGCAGCCGCTGGACTAGCGGGAGGGGGCATGCCAAAAACATTCAGTACTTC
abundance: .; v_gene: TRBV19; d_gene: .; j_gene: TRBJ2-7; CDR3aa: CASSAGPLTYEQYF; CDR3nt: TGTGCCAGTAGTGCCGGGCCTCTGACCTACGAGCAGTACTTC
abundance: .; v_gene: TRBV4-1; d_gene: .; j_gene: TRBJ1-1; CDR3aa: CASSQEGDEAFF; CDR3nt: TGCGCCAGCAGCCAAGAAGGGGATGAAGCTTTCTTT
abundance: .; v_gene: TRBV27; d_gene: .; j_gene: TRBJ2-1; CDR3aa: CASSGLAMAVYNEQFF; CDR3nt: TGTGCCAGCAGTGGATTAGCGATGGCGGTCTACAATGAGCAGTTCTTC
abundance: .; v_gene: TRBV27; d_gene: .; j_gene: TRBJ2-3; CDR3aa: CASSLFAGRTDTQYF; CDR3nt: TGTGCCAGCAGTTTATTCGCAGGGCGCACAGATACGCAGTATTTT
abundance: .; v_gene: TRBV13; d_gene: .; j_gene: TRBJ2-3; CDR3aa: CASSLSGQGTDTQYF; CDR3nt: TGTGCCAGCAGCTTATCCGGGCAAGGGACAGATACGCAGTATTTT
abundance: .; v_gene: TRBV11-2; d_gene: .; j_gene: TRBJ2-5; CDR3aa: CASSFERQETQYF; CDR3nt: TGTGCCAGCAGCTTTGAGAGGCAAGAGACCCAGTACTTC
abundance: .; v_gene: TRBV7-9; d_gene: .; j_gene: TRBJ2-7; CDR3aa: CASSHGPAGSNYEQYF; CDR3nt: TGTGCCAGCAGCCACGGCCCAGCCGGCTCGAACTACGAGCAGTACTTC
abundance: .; v_gene: TRBV5-1; d_gene: TRBD2; j_gene: TRBJ2-7; CDR3aa: CASSLRAGDFYEQYF; CDR3nt: TGCGCCAGCAGCTTGAGAGCGGGGGACTTCTACGAGCAGTACTTC
abundance: .; v_gene: TRBV4-2; d_gene: TRBD2; j_gene: TRBJ2-7; CDR3aa: CASSQGSGRANEQYF; CDR3nt: TGTGCCAGCAGCCAAGGGAGCGGGAGGGCCAACGAGCAGTACTTC
abundance: .; v_gene: TRBV5-1; d_gene: .; j_gene: TRBJ2-7; CDR3aa: CASSLGVNSSYEQYF; CDR3nt: TGCGCCAGCAGCTTGGGCGTTAACAGCTCCTACGAGCAGTACTTC
abundance: .; v_gene: TRBV29-1; d_gene: TRBD2; j_gene: TRBJ2-7; CDR3aa: CSVGLAGSYEQYF; CDR3nt: TGCAGCGTAGGACTAGCGGGGTCCTACGAGCAGTACTTC
abundance: once; v_gene: TRBV7-2; d_gene: .; j_gene: TRBJ2-7; CDR3aa: CASSLNSPYEQYF; CDR3nt: TGTGCCAGCAGCTTAAACTCTCCCTACGAGCAGTACTTC
abundance: .; v_gene: TRBV7-2; d_gene: TRBD2; j_gene: TRBJ2-7; CDR3aa: CASSLVGGTKYEQYF; CDR3nt: TGTGCCAGCAGCTTAGTGGGGGGGACTAAGTACGAGCAGTACTTC
abundance: .; v_gene: TRBV2; d_gene: .; j_gene: TRBJ2-3; CDR3aa: CASSGTEPTDTQYF; CDR3nt: TGTGCCAGCAGTGGGACTGAACCCACAGATACGCAGTATTTT